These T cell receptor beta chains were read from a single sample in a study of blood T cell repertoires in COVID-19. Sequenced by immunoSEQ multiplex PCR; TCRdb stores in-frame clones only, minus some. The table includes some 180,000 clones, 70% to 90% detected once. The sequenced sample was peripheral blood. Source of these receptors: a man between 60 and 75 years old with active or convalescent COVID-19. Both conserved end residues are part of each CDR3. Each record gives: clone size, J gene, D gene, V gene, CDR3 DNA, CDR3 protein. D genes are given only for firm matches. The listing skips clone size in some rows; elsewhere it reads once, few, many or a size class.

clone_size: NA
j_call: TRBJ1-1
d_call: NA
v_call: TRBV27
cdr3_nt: TGTGCCAGCAAGCTATTTGGACAGAACACTGAAGCTTTCTTT
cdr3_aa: CASKLFGQNTEAFF

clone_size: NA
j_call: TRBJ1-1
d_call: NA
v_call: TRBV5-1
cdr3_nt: TGCGCCAGCAGCTTGGCCGAAGGAGGGACTGAAGCTTTCTTT
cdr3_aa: CASSLAEGGTEAFF

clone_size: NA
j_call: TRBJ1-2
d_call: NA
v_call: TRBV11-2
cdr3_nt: TGTGCCAGCAGCTTAGCAGGGGACTATGGCTACACCTTC
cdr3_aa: CASSLAGDYGYTF

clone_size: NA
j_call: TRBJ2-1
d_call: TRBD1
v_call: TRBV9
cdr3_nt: TGTGCCAGCAGCGGGGAGGACAGGGGCTCCTACAATGAGCAGTTCTTC
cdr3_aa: CASSGEDRGSYNEQFF

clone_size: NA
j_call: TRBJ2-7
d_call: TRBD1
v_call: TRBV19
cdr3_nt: TGTGCCACCGGGACAGGGGTCGAGCAGTACTTC
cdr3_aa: CATGTGVEQYF

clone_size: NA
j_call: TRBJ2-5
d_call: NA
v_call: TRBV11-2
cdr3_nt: TGTGCCAGCAGCTTCTTAGTATGGGAGACCCAGTACTTC
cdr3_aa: CASSFLVWETQYF

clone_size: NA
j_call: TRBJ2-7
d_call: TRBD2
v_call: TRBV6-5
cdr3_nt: TGTGCCAGCACCGAGGCGGGGGGGTTACCCGACGAGCAGTACTTC
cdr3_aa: CASTEAGGLPDEQYF

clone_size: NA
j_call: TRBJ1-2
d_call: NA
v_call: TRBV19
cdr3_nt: TGTGCCAGTAGTATTGGGGGGAACTATGGCTACACCTTC
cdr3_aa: CASSIGGNYGYTF

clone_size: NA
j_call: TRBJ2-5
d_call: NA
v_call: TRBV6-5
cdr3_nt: TGTGCCAGCAGTTACTCATACAGGAAAGAGACCCAGTACTTC
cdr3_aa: CASSYSYRKETQYF

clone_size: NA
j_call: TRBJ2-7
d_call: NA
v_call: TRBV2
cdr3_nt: TGTGCCAGCAGTATAGAGGTCTACGAGCAGTACTTC
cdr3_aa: CASSIEVYEQYF

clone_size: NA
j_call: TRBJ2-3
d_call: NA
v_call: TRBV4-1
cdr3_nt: TGCGCCAGCAGCCAGGGGCAGCCCAGCACAGATACGCAGTATTTT
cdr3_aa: CASSQGQPSTDTQYF

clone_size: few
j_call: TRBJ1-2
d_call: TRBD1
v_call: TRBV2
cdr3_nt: TGTGCCAGCAACCCGGACAGGGCCTATGGCTACACCTTC
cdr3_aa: CASNPDRAYGYTF

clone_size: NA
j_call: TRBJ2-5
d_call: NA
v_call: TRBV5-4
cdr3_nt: TGTGCCAGCAGCTTTGCGACTGGACAAGAGACCCAGTACTTC
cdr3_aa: CASSFATGQETQYF

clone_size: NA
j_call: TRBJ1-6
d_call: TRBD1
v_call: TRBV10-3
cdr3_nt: TGTGCCATCAGCGAGACAGGGAAAGGGTCACCCCTCCACTTT
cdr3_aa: CAISETGKGSPLHF

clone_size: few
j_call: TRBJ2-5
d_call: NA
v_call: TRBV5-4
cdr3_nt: TGTGCCAGCAGCCCGGGGGGGACAGGGTTTCGGGAGACCCAGTACTTC
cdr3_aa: CASSPGGTGFRETQYF

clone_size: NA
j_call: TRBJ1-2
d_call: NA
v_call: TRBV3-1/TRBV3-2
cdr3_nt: TGTGCCAGCAGCCAACAGGGCCCCCAAACTAACTATGGCTACACCTTC
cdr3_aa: CASSQQGPQTNYGYTF

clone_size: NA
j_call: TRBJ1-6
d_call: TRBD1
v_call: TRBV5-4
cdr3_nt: TGTGCCAGCAGCTTGTTCGGGACAGGGACTAATTCACCCCTCCACTTT
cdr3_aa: CASSLFGTGTNSPLHF

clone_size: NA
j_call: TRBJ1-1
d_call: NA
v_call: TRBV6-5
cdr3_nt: TGTGCCAGCACCCCAGGGGTGCGCACTGAAGCTTTCTTT
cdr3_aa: CASTPGVRTEAFF

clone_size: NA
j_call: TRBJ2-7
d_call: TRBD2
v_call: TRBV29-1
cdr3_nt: TGCAGCGTTGAGGTCACCAGCGGGGCCTCCTACGAGCAGTACTTC
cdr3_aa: CSVEVTSGASYEQYF

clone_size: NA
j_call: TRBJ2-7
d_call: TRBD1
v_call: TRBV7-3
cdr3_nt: TGTGCCAGCAGCCACATGAACAGGGGGAGGGAGCAGTACTTC
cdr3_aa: CASSHMNRGREQYF

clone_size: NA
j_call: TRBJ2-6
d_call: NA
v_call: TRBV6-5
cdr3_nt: TGTGCCAGCAGTTATGGGAGTTCTGGGGCCAACGTCCTGACTTTC
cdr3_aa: CASSYGSSGANVLTF

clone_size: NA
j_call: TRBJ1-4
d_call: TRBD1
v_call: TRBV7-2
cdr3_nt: TGTGCCAGCAGCACCAGGCGACAGGGTGATGAAAAACTGTTTTTT
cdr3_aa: CASSTRRQGDEKLFF

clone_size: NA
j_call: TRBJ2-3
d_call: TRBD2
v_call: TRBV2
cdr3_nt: TGTGCCAGCAACCCGGGGAGGGCAGATACGCAGTATTTT
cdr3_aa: CASNPGRADTQYF

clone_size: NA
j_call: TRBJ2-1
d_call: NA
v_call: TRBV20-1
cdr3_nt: TGCAGTGCTAGAGGGCCCCGGGAGTTCTTC
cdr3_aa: CSARGPREFF

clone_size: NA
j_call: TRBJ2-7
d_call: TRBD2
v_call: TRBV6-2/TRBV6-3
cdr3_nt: TGTGCCAGCAGTTACTCTGAACTAGCGGGCTACGAGCAGTACTTC
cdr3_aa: CASSYSELAGYEQYF

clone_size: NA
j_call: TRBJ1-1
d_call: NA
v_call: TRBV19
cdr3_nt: TGTGCCAGTAGTATCAACGGTTTCCCCACTGAAGCTTTCTTT
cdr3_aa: CASSINGFPTEAFF